A single sample gave rise to the 15 T cell receptor beta chains below, sequenced in a study of T cell changes during pregnancy in multiple sclerosis (dated by TCRdb to the late 2010s). Library prep was done by the immunoSEQ multiplex PCR assay. TCRdb took this table from immuneACCESS and kept in-frame rearrangements with V and J called. Such tables lack part of the clones; where checked against another copy, unresolved V genes explain under half of the gap, and the rest is unexplained. The table for this sample lists roughly 52,000 clones; approximately 90% of them were counted only once. In total, the top ten clones hold 0.55% to 0.6% of the sample. The material sequenced was CD4+ T cells from peripheral blood mononuclear cells, taken in the first trimester of pregnancy. These receptor sequences come from a female donor with multiple sclerosis, enrolled in a pregnancy study.

The J gene is TRBJ1-6, the V gene TRBV21-1. TRBV21-1 is designated a pseudogene. CDR3 size: 16 residues. The CDR3 DNA reads as TGTGCCAGCAGCAAAGGAACGAGCTCCTATAATTCACCCCTCCACTTT. As protein: CASSKGTSSYNSPLHF.

This chain connects TRBV13 to TRBJ2-1; 11 bases align to TRBD2. Germline values: CDR1 PRHDT, CDR2 FYEKMQ (reference sequence). V was pared by 5 bases and J by 7 bases, with 10 bases of the junction left unmatched. The length of the CDR3 is 16 residues. The chain's CDR3 is CASSPPRLAGNNEQFF. The CDR3 DNA follows: TGTGCCAGCAGCCCCCCCCGACTAGCGGGGAATAATGAGCAGTTCTTC. Drawing the rest from reference TRBV13 and TRBJ2-1, the complete variable domain is AAGVIQSPRHLIKEKRETATLKCYPIPRHDTVYWYQQGPGQDPQFLISFYEKMQSDKGSIPDRFSAQQFSDYHSELNMSSLELGDSALYFCASSPPRLAGNNEQFFGPGTRLTVL.

This rearrangement joins TRBV19 to TRBJ2-1; possibly TRBD1 for D (5 bases). Per the germline V gene, CDR1 is LNHDA and CDR2 is SQIVND (reference sequence). The CDR3 spans 13 residues. V gave up 11 bases and J gave up 1 base, with 12 bases separating them. The CDR3 region has the DNA TGTGCCGTCCGGCAGGGATCCTACAATGAGCAGTTCTTC. Encoded protein: CAVRQGSYNEQFF.

This clone was seen more than once but under ten times. V usage is TRBV18 and J usage is TRBJ2-1; 12 bases align to TRBD2. Trimming took 6 bases from V and 6 from J; bases not matched to a gene: 9. CDR3 length equals 16 residues. The germline gives CDR1 KGHSH, CDR2 LQKENI. CDR3 loop: CASSQSPSGGGNEQFF. For the CDR3, the DNA is TGTGCCAGCTCCCAATCCCCTAGCGGGGGGGGCAATGAGCAGTTCTTC.

V and J are TRBV4-1 and TRBJ2-7; D may be TRBD2 (7 bases). The CDR3 runs 15 residues. V was shortened by 1 base and J by 2 bases, with 12 bases between the two germline ends. CDR1 is MGHRA and CDR2 is YSYEKL in the germline V gene. The CDR3 reads CASSQGGGGTYEQYF. CDR3 DNA sequence: TGCGCCAGCAGCCAAGGAGGCGGGGGCACCTACGAGCAGTACTTC.

This clone was seen more than once but under ten times. This chain connects TRBV7-9 to TRBJ2-7; 9 nucleotides align to TRBD2. The CDR3 extends over 18 amino acids. Germline V gives CDR1 SEHNR, CDR2 FQNEAQ (reference sequence). Trimming cost V 4 bases and J 3 bases; bases outside gene matches: 16. In DNA, the CDR3 is TGTGCCAGCAGCTCAACGAAGCCTCCTAGCGGGACCCGCTACGAGCAGTACTTC. Translated: CASSSTKPPSGTRYEQYF.

This clone was observed once. V is TRBV6-6 and J is TRBJ1-2, with 8 nucleotides matching TRBD1. The CDR3 consists of 15 residues. CDR1 is MNHNY, CDR2 SVGAGI, per germline (reference sequence). With 6 bases clipped from V and 3 bases from J, the junction kept 9 bases outside the gene matches. This CDR3 is CASSNPRGRDYGYTF. The CDR3 region has the DNA TGTGCCAGCAGCAATCCCAGGGGGCGCGACTATGGCTACACCTTC.

The chain is built from TRBV21-1 and TRBJ1-5. TRBV21-1 constitutes a pseudogene. The CDR3 totals 15 residues. The CDR3 loop is CASRAGQGGNQPQHF. CDR3 DNA: TGTGCCAGCAGGGCGGGGCAGGGAGGCAATCAGCCCCAGCATTTT.

This sequence joins TRBV18 and TRBJ2-2; 9 positions agree with TRBD2. This CDR3 spans 18 amino acids. The germline V gene encodes CDR1 KGHSH and CDR2 LQKENI. The junction had 14 bases not matched to a gene; V was cut back by 1 base and J by 8 bases. CDR3 loop: CASSPRRGGAPSPGELFF. The CDR3 bases are TGTGCCAGCTCACCACGTCGCGGGGGGGCGCCCTCCCCGGGGGAGCTGTTTTTT.

The J gene is TRBJ2-5, the V gene TRBV19; D gene uncertain. Between the trimmed V and J ends, which lost 5 bases and 2 bases, there was a span of 12 bases. The germline V gene has CDR1 LNHDA and CDR2 SQIVND (reference sequence). The CDR3 is 14 residues long. CDR3 DNA sequence: TGTGCCAGTAGTTTAGGAAACCTACAAGAGACCCAGTACTTC. This encodes CASSLGNLQETQYF. Filled out from reference TRBV19 and TRBJ2-5, the complete variable domain reads DGGITQSPKYLFRKEGQNVTLSCEQNLNHDAMYWYRQDPGQGLRLIYYSQIVNDFQKGDIAEGYSVSREKKESFPLTVTSAQKNPTAFYLCASSLGNLQETQYFGPGTRLLVL.

This chain links TRBV7-3 with TRBJ2-3; 7 bases agree with TRBD2. CDR1 and CDR2 (germline): SGHTA, FQGTGA. CDR3 length: 15 amino acids. V gave up 5 bases and J gave up 5 bases; unmatched junction bases: 10. CDR3 amino acids: CASSASGGGGDTQYF. The CDR3 DNA sequence: TGTGCCAGCAGCGCATCGGGGGGTGGAGGAGATACGCAGTATTTT.

This clone occurred once. This sequence joins TRBV19 and TRBJ2-1; no reliable D call. Trimming cost V 6 bases and J 4 bases, with 16 bases left between them. There are 15 residues in the CDR3. CDR1 and CDR2 (germline): LNHDA, SQIVND (reference sequence). CDR3 nucleotides: TGTGCCAGTAGGAATATCCAAGGCGGTTACAATGAGCAGTTCTTC. Protein product: CASRNIQGGYNEQFF.

The count of this clone is one. The V and J genes are TRBV19 and TRBJ2-7; a weak D match, TRBD1 (8 bases). The V end was cut by 6 bases, the J end by 3 bases, with 12 bases between. CDR1 LNHDA and CDR2 SQIVND come from the germline V gene (reference sequence). This CDR3 has 13 residues. CDR3 residues: CASRRGTGYEQYF. As DNA, the CDR3 is TGTGCCAGTAGGCGGGGGACAGGCTACGAGCAGTACTTC.

V and J are TRBV7-9 and TRBJ2-3; D gene ambiguous. The CDR3 loop spans 14 amino acids. With 0 bases removed from V and 4 bases from J, the gap between germline ends came to 8 bases. Germline V gene lookup returns CDR1 SEHNR and CDR2 FQNEAQ (reference sequence). As DNA, the CDR3 is TGTGCCAGCAGCTTAGCCCAGGTTCCAGATACGCAGTATTTT. It translates to CASSLAQVPDTQYF.

This chain uses TRBV30 with TRBJ1-2; 7 nucleotides align to TRBD1. Germline CDR1 GTSNPN, CDR2 SVGIG (reference sequence). V gave up 5 bases and J gave up 0 bases; unmatched junction bases: 3. This CDR3 comprises 13 residues. The CDR3 spells CAWEDRANYGYTF. The CDR3 DNA reads as TGTGCCTGGGAAGACAGGGCTAACTATGGCTACACCTTC.